The T cell receptor beta chain described here comes from a study of a mutant IDH1 vaccine in newly diagnosed glioma. Study information: Antecedent treatment encompassed radiotherapy, temozolomide, or their combination; the majority received both. General observations from the study: Changes to the top peripheral T cell clonotypes appeared unrelated to pseudoprogression.

The CDR3 is 14 residues long. The germline CDR1 and CDR2 sequences are LGHNA and YSLEER. Trimming took 1 base from V and 5 from J; bases not matched to a gene: 4. Indicated time point: week 47, end of study. One vaccine dose held 300 ug of mutant IDH1 20-mer peptide and came with topical imiquimod. Vaccination of patients was performed eight times, in weeks 1, 3, 5, 7, 11, 15, 19 and 23. Concerning this clone itself: Its antigen is undetermined.

Some clones are missing from TCRdb's copy, which holds only in-frame ones; the method was immunoSEQ multiplex PCR. The sample carries 30,000 to 40,000 clones, 80% to 95% recorded once. This chain links TRBV4-3 with TRBJ2-5; TRBD2 aligns across 7 bases. Sequenced material: PBMCs, taken from a glioma patient whose treatment included an IDH1 peptide vaccine. The TCR sequence derives from a woman aged 35 to 49 with glioma. CDR3 protein: CASSQALGGETQYF. The CDR3 DNA reads as TGCGCCAGCAGCCAAGCCCTCGGGGGGGAGACCCAGTACTTC.